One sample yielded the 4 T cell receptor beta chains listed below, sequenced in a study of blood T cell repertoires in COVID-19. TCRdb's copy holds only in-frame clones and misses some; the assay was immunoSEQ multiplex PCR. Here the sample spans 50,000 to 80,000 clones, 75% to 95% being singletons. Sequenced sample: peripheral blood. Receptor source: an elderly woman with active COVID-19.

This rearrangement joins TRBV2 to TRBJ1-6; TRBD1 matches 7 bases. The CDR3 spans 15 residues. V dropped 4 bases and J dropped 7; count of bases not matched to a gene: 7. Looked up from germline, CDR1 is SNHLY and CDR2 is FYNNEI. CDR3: CASSVSNRGNSPLHF. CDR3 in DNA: TGTGCCAGCAGTGTCTCGAACAGGGGCAATTCACCCCTCCACTTT.

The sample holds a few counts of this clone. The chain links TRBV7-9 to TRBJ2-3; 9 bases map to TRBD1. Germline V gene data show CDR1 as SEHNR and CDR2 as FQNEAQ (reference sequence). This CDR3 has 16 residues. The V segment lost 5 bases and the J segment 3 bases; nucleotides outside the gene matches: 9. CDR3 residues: CASSGGYRGRTDTQYF. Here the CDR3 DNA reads TGTGCCAGCAGCGGGGGTTACAGGGGGCGGACAGATACGCAGTATTTT.

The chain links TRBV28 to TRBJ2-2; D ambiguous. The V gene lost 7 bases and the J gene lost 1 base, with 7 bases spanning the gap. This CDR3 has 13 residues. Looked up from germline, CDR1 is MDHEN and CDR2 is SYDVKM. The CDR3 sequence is CASMSGNTGELFF. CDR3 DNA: TGTGCCAGCATGTCCGGGAACACCGGGGAGCTGTTTTTT.

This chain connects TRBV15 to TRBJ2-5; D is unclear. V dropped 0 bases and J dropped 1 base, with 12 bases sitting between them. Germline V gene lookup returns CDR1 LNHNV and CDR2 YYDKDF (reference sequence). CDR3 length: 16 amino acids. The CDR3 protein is CATSRDGVAPQETQYF. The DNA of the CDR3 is TGTGCCACCAGCAGAGACGGAGTAGCCCCCCAAGAGACCCAGTACTTC.